The clone carrying this T cell receptor (beta chain) was counted ten times or more. Antigen: not known. An end of the junction does not agree with germline; a read error may underlie this. These data originate in a study of early T cells in non-severe SARS-CoV-2 infection. Study details: Chains stayed unpaired after sequencing of bulk RNA from unsorted whole blood. Broader study findings: The study's VDJdb matching favored anti-spike CD8 responses and missed private and CD4 specificities.

Looked up from germline, CDR1 is SSHAT and CDR2 is FNYEAQ (reference sequence). The CDR3 length is 16 residues. Individual cDNA molecules were tagged with unique molecular identifiers. TCRdb redid the calling of the 5' RACE reads with MiXCR, one entry per CDR3 protein. This sample has about 48,000 distinct CDR3 sequences; 5.6% occur once, and the top ten carry approximately 4.1%. This chain joins TRBV7-7 and TRBJ2-5; D could derive from TRBD1 or TRBD2 (5 bases each). The clonotype originates from an adult who was a healthcare worker with PCR-confirmed SARS-CoV-2 infection or an uninfected control (not recorded which). The material sequenced was whole blood. CDR3 sequence (DNA): TGTGCTAGCAGCTTCGGGACGGAGCAACGCCAAGAGACCCAGTACTTC. It is translated as CASSFGTEQRQETQYF.